Listed here are 12 T cell receptor beta chains from one sample, sequenced in a study of control samples from healthy donors and cancer patients. The table came from immunoSEQ multiplex PCR; TCRdb's copy has only in-frame clones and leaves some out. This table holds approximately 63,000 clones, around 85% found once. Specimen: blood. These receptors originate from a middle-aged man in good health.

The rearrangement links TRBV24-1 to TRBJ2-1; TRBD1 agrees at 12 bases. V lost 2 bases and J lost 9; bases outside the gene matches: 7. This CDR3 has 16 residues. Germline-derived CDR1 and CDR2 are KGHDR and SFDVKD. For the CDR3, the DNA is TGTGCCACCAGTGATTACGGGACAGGGGGCGAGACTGAGCAGTTCTTC. It encodes CATSDYGTGGETEQFF.

The V and J genes are TRBV30 and TRBJ1-2; D is undetermined. V dropped 2 bases and J dropped 4 bases, with 5 bases sitting between them. The CDR3 has 11 residues. The V gene's germline CDR1 is GTSNPN and CDR2 SVGIG (reference sequence). The CDR3 DNA sequence: TGTGCCTGGAGTCAGAGCTATGGCTACACCTTC. Residues: CAWSQSYGYTF. The variable domain in full, completed from reference TRBV30 and TRBJ1-2, reads SQTIHQWPATLVQPVGSPLSLECTVEGTSNPNLYWYRQAAGRGLQLLFYSVGIGQISSEVPQNLSASRPQDRQFILSSKKLLLSDSGFYLCAWSQSYGYTFGSGTRLTVV.

The chain links TRBV9 to TRBJ2-1, with TRBD2 as a possible D gene (5 bases). Between the trimmed V and J ends, which lost 0 bases and 5 bases, there was a span of 9 bases. Per the germline V gene, CDR1 is SGDLS and CDR2 is YYNGEE. The CDR3 covers 14 residues. For the CDR3, the DNA is TGTGCCAGCAGCGTAGCCCCCGGGGACAATGAGCAGTTCTTC. Protein product: CASSVAPGDNEQFF.

Only one count was recorded for this clone. V usage is TRBV7-2 and J usage is TRBJ2-2; D ambiguous. CDR3 length: 15 residues. Germline V gene data show CDR1 as SGHTA and CDR2 as FQGNSA. V was clipped by 0 bases and J by 0 bases, with 5 bases between them. CDR3: CASSLARSNTGELFF. CDR3 DNA sequence: TGTGCCAGCAGCTTAGCCCGGTCGAACACCGGGGAGCTGTTTTTT.

The genes are TRBV6-5 and TRBJ2-7; a weak D match, TRBD2 (6 bases). CDR3 length: 14 amino acids. Trimming removed 6 bases at V and 3 bases at J, with 15 bases between. The germline V gene has CDR1 MNHEY and CDR2 SVGAGI. The CDR3 nucleotides are TGTGCCAGCAGGAGGGACTTGGCCAACTACGAGCAGTACTTC. It translates to CASRRDLANYEQYF.

The genes are TRBV6-2 or TRBV6-3 and TRBJ1-2; D unresolved. V was clipped by 4 bases and J by 2 bases, with 8 bases between them. The CDR3 sequence is 13 residues long. Per the germline V gene, CDR1 is MNHEY and CDR2 is SVGEGT. CDR3 amino acids: CASSSTENYGYTF. The DNA for the CDR3 is TGTGCCAGCAGTTCCACAGAAAACTATGGCTACACCTTC.

The V call is TRBV5-1, the J call TRBJ1-1; D is unclear. The CDR3 loop spans 14 amino acids. Germline-derived CDR1 and CDR2 are SGHRS and YFSETQ. V lost 0 bases to trimming and J lost 8 bases, with 14 bases between them. The CDR3 sequence: CASSLGLGAAEAFF. The CDR3 DNA follows: TGCGCCAGCAGCTTGGGCTTGGGAGCGGCGGAAGCTTTCTTT.

This chain links TRBV3-1 (or the pseudogene TRBV3-2) with TRBJ1-4, with D perhaps matching TRBD1 (5 bases). The germline CDR1 and CDR2 sequences are LGHDT and YNNKEL (reference sequence). CDR3 size: 14 residues. Between the trimmed V and J ends, which lost 4 bases and 0 bases, there was a span of 6 bases. CDR3 coding DNA: TGTGCCAGCAGCCGAGGGGCAACTAATGAAAAACTGTTTTTT. It yields the protein CASSRGATNEKLFF.

This clone appeared a single time. The CDR3 sequence: CASSLMAGFEAFF. The CDR3 nucleotides are TGTGCCAGCAGCTTAATGGCAGGGTTTGAAGCTTTCTTT. This chain uses TRBV7-3 with TRBJ1-1; a weak D match, TRBD1 (5 bases). The CDR3 sequence is 13 residues long. V was shortened by 1 base and J by 7 bases, with 10 bases between the two germline ends. CDR1 is SGHTA, CDR2 FQGTGA, per germline.

The chain links TRBV10-3 to TRBJ2-5, with a tentative D call TRBD2 (5 bases). Germline V lookup: CDR1 ENHRY, CDR2 SYGVKD. The V end was cut by 5 bases, the J end by 5 bases, with 15 bases between. The CDR3 has 14 residues. The CDR3, as DNA: TGTGCCATCAGTACGGAACTAGGTGGTGAGACCCAGTACTTC. Its translation is CAISTELGGETQYF.

CDR3 in DNA: TGTGCCTGGAGTCCGGCCTATAATTCACCCCTCCACTTT. Translating gives CAWSPAYNSPLHF. The chain recombines TRBV30 with TRBJ1-6; D uncertain. Germline CDR1 GTSNPN, CDR2 SVGIG (reference sequence). V lost 2 bases to trimming and J lost 2 bases, with 4 bases between them. The CDR3 covers 13 residues.

The rearrangement uses TRBV6-6 and TRBJ2-5; 7 nucleotides match TRBD2. The CDR3 extends over 14 amino acids. In germline, CDR1 is MNHNY, CDR2 SVGAGI (reference sequence). The ends lost 4 bases at V and 4 bases at J; junction bases unmatched: 6. CDR3 region: CASSSPGGRETQYF. CDR3 nucleotide sequence: TGTGCCAGCAGTTCCCCGGGGGGAAGAGAGACCCAGTACTTC.